Here is one T cell receptor beta chain with its context. The target antigen is unknown. Profiling that covered TCR beta VDJ and CDR3 relied on genomic DNA as its template. TCRdb re-derived calls from the reads in MiXCR, one entry per CDR3 protein. Altogether roughly 170,000 distinct CDR3 sequences are present, 48% being singletons, with the ten largest covering 10% to 15%. Germline V gives CDR1 LNHDA, CDR2 SQIVND (reference sequence). Between the trimmed V and J ends, which lost 3 bases and 6 bases, there was a span of 13 bases. This CDR3 has 14 residues. The data were taken from a study of CD8+CD57+ T cells in acquired aplastic anemia. As for the study in general: Each DNA sample taken from sorted CD4+ and CD8+ cells came to about 3.4 ug on average.

Broader study findings: The study identified about 30 CD8+ CDR3 sequences shared by patients and controls. Patients and controls had CD8+ Simpson's diversity values that were not significantly distinct.

Patients sequenced had flow cytometry evidence of CD8+CD57+ cell expansion. Diagnosis of severe acquired aplastic anemia applied to all patients. Sequencing was done on a sample of sorted CD4+, CD8+, or CD8+CD57+ T cells (not recorded which) from PBMCs. This sequence was found in a human donor with aplastic anemia. This chain joins TRBV19 and TRBJ2-3; tentative D call: TRBD2 (6 bases). The CDR3 coding sequence is TGTGCCAGTAGTATCATGCGGGAAGGGGATACGCAGTATTTT. This gives the protein CASSIMREGDTQYF.